The clone carrying this T cell receptor beta chain was seen only a few times. Its cognate antigen is unknown. This sample was included in a study of response to subunit inactivated influenza vaccine. TCRdb passed the RT-PCR reads through MiXCR, listing each CDR3 protein once. This sample has under 550,000 distinct CDR3 sequences, with around 8% found just once. The length of the CDR3 is 15 residues. V shed 1 base and J shed 6 bases, with 13 bases lying between them. Germline CDR1 reads SGHTA; CDR2 reads FQGNSA. Study-level findings and limits: It was suggested by the authors that few new T cells are recruited by each seasonal influenza vaccination.

The sample was PBMCs from blood, taken around 25 months after vaccination. The source is a man between 50 and 70 years old who received an inactivated influenza vaccine. This rearrangement joins TRBV7-2 to TRBJ1-5, with D perhaps matching TRBD1 (5 bases). The CDR3 region is CASSLVVGGVQPQHF. The CDR3 DNA reads TGTGCCAGCAGCTTAGTAGTGGGGGGGGTTCAGCCCCAGCATTTT.